Listed below are T cell receptor beta chains from one sample, sequenced in a study of cytomegalovirus exposure and HLA in healthy donors. TCRdb keeps only in-frame clones here, not all; method: immunoSEQ multiplex PCR. The table lists 100,000 to 150,000 clones, roughly 66% of them singletons, with 4.5% to 5% in the top ten. The sample taken for sequencing was PBMCs. These receptor sequences come from a man aged 60-69 years in good health and CMV-seropositive. Each CDR3 is given with its conserved first and last residue. Fields, in order: V gene, J gene, clone size, D gene, CDR3 protein, CDR3 DNA. A D gene is named only where the DNA matches it firmly. Clone size is given for some rows only: seen once, a few or many times, or a class if the clone is expanded.

v_gene: TRBV5-6
j_gene: TRBJ1-1
abundance: -
d_gene: -
CDR3aa: CASRTDKNTEAFF
CDR3nt: TGTGCCAGCAGAACAGACAAAAACACTGAAGCTTTCTTT

v_gene: TRBV30
j_gene: TRBJ2-7
abundance: few
d_gene: -
CDR3aa: CAWRTLNRVYEQYF
CDR3nt: TGTGCCTGGAGGACCCTGAACAGGGTCTACGAGCAGTACTTC

v_gene: TRBV6-6
j_gene: TRBJ1-2
abundance: -
d_gene: TRBD1
CDR3aa: CASSYRHVTGNYGYTF
CDR3nt: TGTGCCAGCAGTTACCGCCACGTGACAGGGAACTATGGCTACACCTTC

v_gene: TRBV16
j_gene: TRBJ1-5
abundance: few
d_gene: -
CDR3aa: CASSRGLDQPQHF
CDR3nt: TGTGCCAGCAGCCGCGGCCTAGATCAGCCCCAGCATTTT

v_gene: TRBV5-1
j_gene: TRBJ2-7
abundance: -
d_gene: TRBD1
CDR3aa: CASSLAGGKSEQYF
CDR3nt: TGCGCCAGCAGCTTGGCAGGGGGCAAGTCCGAGCAGTACTTC

v_gene: TRBV2
j_gene: TRBJ1-4
abundance: -
d_gene: -
CDR3aa: CASSEGGTPDLNEKLFF
CDR3nt: TGTGCCAGCAGTGAGGGGGGGACACCCGATCTTAATGAAAAACTGTTTTTT

v_gene: TRBV28
j_gene: TRBJ1-5
abundance: -
d_gene: TRBD1
CDR3aa: CASSFPSYRGPGPQHF
CDR3nt: TGTGCCAGCAGTTTCCCCTCTTACAGGGGGCCGGGGCCCCAGCATTTT

v_gene: TRBV5-1
j_gene: TRBJ2-5
abundance: once
d_gene: -
CDR3aa: CASSFTSLQETQYF
CDR3nt: TGCGCCAGCAGCTTTACATCCCTCCAAGAGACCCAGTACTTC

v_gene: TRBV6-5
j_gene: TRBJ2-3
abundance: -
d_gene: -
CDR3aa: CASSYSPLADTQYF
CDR3nt: TGTGCCAGCAGTTACTCCCCATTAGCGGATACGCAGTATTTT

v_gene: TRBV5-1
j_gene: TRBJ1-3
abundance: few
d_gene: -
CDR3aa: CASSFGDTYSGNTIYF
CDR3nt: TGCGCCAGCAGCTTTGGGGACACCTATTCTGGAAACACCATATATTTT

v_gene: TRBV29-1
j_gene: TRBJ1-5
abundance: -
d_gene: -
CDR3aa: CSVGGRNQPQHF
CDR3nt: TGCAGCGTGGGAGGAAGAAATCAGCCCCAGCATTTT

v_gene: TRBV28
j_gene: TRBJ1-6
abundance: -
d_gene: TRBD1
CDR3aa: CASSPFKQGAKSPLHF
CDR3nt: TGTGCCAGCAGTCCCTTTAAACAGGGGGCGAAATCACCCCTCCACTTT

v_gene: TRBV7-9
j_gene: TRBJ1-6
abundance: -
d_gene: -
CDR3aa: CASRSDGDNSPLHF
CDR3nt: TGTGCCAGCAGAAGCGACGGTGATAATTCACCCCTCCACTTT

v_gene: TRBV7-2
j_gene: TRBJ1-2
abundance: -
d_gene: -
CDR3aa: CASSPFGGASYGYTF
CDR3nt: TGTGCCAGCAGCCCCTTCGGGGGGGCGAGCTATGGCTACACCTTC

v_gene: TRBV29-1
j_gene: TRBJ2-7
abundance: -
d_gene: -
CDR3aa: CSVVLTGNYEQYF
CDR3nt: TGCAGCGTTGTTCTCACAGGGAACTACGAGCAGTACTTC

v_gene: TRBV5-1
j_gene: TRBJ1-1
abundance: -
d_gene: -
CDR3aa: CASSLSSPSNTEAFF
CDR3nt: TGCGCCAGCAGCTTGTCTAGTCCTAGTAACACTGAAGCTTTCTTT

v_gene: TRBV2
j_gene: TRBJ2-1
abundance: -
d_gene: TRBD1
CDR3aa: CASSRQGLNEQFF
CDR3nt: TGTGCCAGCAGTAGACAGGGCCTCAATGAGCAGTTCTTC

v_gene: TRBV10-3
j_gene: TRBJ1-1
abundance: few
d_gene: -
CDR3aa: CATRRGGTEAFF
CDR3nt: TGTGCCACGAGAAGGGGAGGAACTGAAGCTTTCTTT

v_gene: TRBV23-1
j_gene: TRBJ2-5
abundance: -
d_gene: -
CDR3aa: CASSLLRGGPGETQYF
CDR3nt: TGCGCCAGCAGTCTCCTTAGGGGGGGGCCGGGAGAGACCCAGTACTTC

v_gene: TRBV2
j_gene: TRBJ2-5
abundance: -
d_gene: TRBD1
CDR3aa: CASSGQGGGETQYF
CDR3nt: TGTGCCAGCAGCGGACAGGGAGGAGGAGAGACCCAGTACTTC

v_gene: TRBV2
j_gene: TRBJ2-2
abundance: few
d_gene: -
CDR3aa: CASSVGETGELFF
CDR3nt: TGTGCCAGCAGTGTCGGTGAAACCGGGGAGCTGTTTTTT

v_gene: TRBV27
j_gene: TRBJ2-7
abundance: -
d_gene: TRBD1
CDR3aa: CASSLSSGQAYEQYF
CDR3nt: TGTGCCAGCAGTTTATCGTCGGGACAGGCCTACGAGCAGTACTTC

v_gene: TRBV9
j_gene: TRBJ1-2
abundance: once
d_gene: TRBD1
CDR3aa: CASSPGGQAIYGYTF
CDR3nt: TGTGCCAGCAGCCCGGGCGGACAGGCGATCTATGGCTACACCTTC

v_gene: TRBV28
j_gene: TRBJ1-5
abundance: -
d_gene: -
CDR3aa: CASSLKLRGWNQPQHF
CDR3nt: TGTGCCAGCAGTTTAAAGTTGCGGGGATGGAATCAGCCCCAGCATTTT

v_gene: TRBV7-3
j_gene: TRBJ1-5
abundance: -
d_gene: TRBD1
CDR3aa: CASSPENRGHRQPQHF
CDR3nt: TGTGCCAGCAGTCCTGAAAACAGGGGGCATAGGCAGCCCCAGCATTTT

v_gene: TRBV4-2
j_gene: TRBJ1-6
abundance: -
d_gene: TRBD1
CDR3aa: CASSPWTGPSSYNSPLHF
CDR3nt: TGTGCCAGCAGCCCCTGGACAGGGCCCAGCTCCTATAATTCACCCCTCCACTTT

v_gene: TRBV15
j_gene: TRBJ2-5
abundance: -
d_gene: -
CDR3aa: CATSRPGWQGQETQYF
CDR3nt: TGTGCCACCAGCAGACCCGGTTGGCAGGGGCAAGAGACCCAGTACTTC

v_gene: TRBV28
j_gene: TRBJ2-5
abundance: -
d_gene: TRBD1
CDR3aa: CASHITGGGSETQYF
CDR3nt: TGTGCCAGCCACATCACAGGGGGCGGGTCGGAGACCCAGTACTTC

v_gene: TRBV13
j_gene: TRBJ2-5
abundance: -
d_gene: -
CDR3aa: CASSLYRVEETQYF
CDR3nt: TGTGCCAGCAGCTTATACAGGGTTGAAGAGACCCAGTACTTC

v_gene: TRBV2
j_gene: TRBJ1-4
abundance: -
d_gene: -
CDR3aa: CASRTTEGTEKLFF
CDR3nt: TGTGCCAGCCGTACTACGGAGGGTACAGAAAAACTGTTTTTT

v_gene: TRBV5-4
j_gene: TRBJ1-1
abundance: -
d_gene: TRBD1
CDR3aa: CASSAQQGARAGRTEAFF
CDR3nt: TGTGCCAGCAGCGCACAACAGGGGGCGCGTGCCGGGAGAACTGAAGCTTTCTTT

v_gene: TRBV6-5
j_gene: TRBJ1-5
abundance: -
d_gene: -
CDR3aa: CASSYSGRAVQPQHF
CDR3nt: TGTGCCAGCAGTTACTCCGGCAGGGCGGTCCAGCCCCAGCATTTT

v_gene: TRBV9
j_gene: TRBJ2-6
abundance: -
d_gene: TRBD2
CDR3aa: CASSWTSGGVGANVLTF
CDR3nt: TGTGCCAGCAGCTGGACTAGCGGGGGGGTTGGGGCCAACGTCCTGACTTTC

v_gene: TRBV30
j_gene: TRBJ1-6
abundance: -
d_gene: -
CDR3aa: CAWSVDQISYNSPLHF
CDR3nt: TGTGCCTGGAGTGTAGATCAGATCTCCTATAATTCACCCCTCCACTTT

v_gene: TRBV9
j_gene: TRBJ2-1
abundance: few
d_gene: -
CDR3aa: CASSVGQYNEQFF
CDR3nt: TGTGCCAGCAGCGTAGGACAGTACAATGAGCAGTTCTTC

v_gene: TRBV5-1
j_gene: TRBJ2-3
abundance: -
d_gene: -
CDR3aa: CASSPPSASTDTQYF
CDR3nt: TGCGCCAGCAGCCCCCCTAGCGCGAGCACAGATACGCAGTATTTT

v_gene: TRBV5-1
j_gene: TRBJ2-3
abundance: few
d_gene: TRBD2
CDR3aa: CASSVSGLAVTDTQYF
CDR3nt: TGCGCCAGCAGCGTGTCGGGACTAGCGGTCACAGATACGCAGTATTTT

v_gene: TRBV27
j_gene: TRBJ2-7
abundance: few
d_gene: -
CDR3aa: CASSLSRPGEQYF
CDR3nt: TGTGCCAGCAGTTTATCGAGACCGGGCGAGCAGTACTTC

v_gene: TRBV13
j_gene: TRBJ2-4
abundance: -
d_gene: -
CDR3aa: CASSLGLAGTKNIQYF
CDR3nt: TGTGCCAGCAGCTTAGGGCTAGCAGGAACCAAAAACATTCAGTACTTC

v_gene: TRBV29-1
j_gene: TRBJ2-3
abundance: -
d_gene: -
CDR3aa: CSVVTGEAADTQYF
CDR3nt: TGCAGCGTAGTTACGGGGGAGGCGGCAGATACGCAGTATTTT

v_gene: TRBV9
j_gene: TRBJ1-5
abundance: -
d_gene: -
CDR3aa: CASSEREGIEPQHF
CDR3nt: TGTGCCAGCAGCGAAAGGGAGGGGATCGAGCCCCAGCATTTT

v_gene: TRBV7-9
j_gene: TRBJ1-2
abundance: few
d_gene: -
CDR3aa: CASSLRSQGNYGYTF
CDR3nt: TGTGCCAGCAGCTTAAGATCCCAGGGAAACTATGGCTACACCTTC

v_gene: TRBV5-6
j_gene: TRBJ2-2
abundance: -
d_gene: TRBD2
CDR3aa: CASSPRGRGVGGELFF
CDR3nt: TGTGCCAGCAGCCCGCGAGGGCGGGGGGTTGGCGGGGAGCTGTTTTTT

v_gene: TRBV5-6
j_gene: TRBJ1-1
abundance: few
d_gene: -
CDR3aa: CASSLGRGTEAFF
CDR3nt: TGTGCCAGCAGCTTGGGGAGGGGAACTGAAGCTTTCTTT

v_gene: TRBV9
j_gene: TRBJ2-5
abundance: -
d_gene: -
CDR3aa: CASSVGGARLAPRETQYF
CDR3nt: TGTGCCAGCAGCGTAGGGGGGGCCAGACTAGCCCCACGAGAGACCCAGTACTTC

v_gene: TRBV10-3
j_gene: TRBJ1-2
abundance: -
d_gene: TRBD1
CDR3aa: CAISAGDRLYGYTF
CDR3nt: TGTGCCATCAGTGCCGGGGACAGGCTGTATGGCTACACCTTC

v_gene: TRBV2
j_gene: TRBJ2-7
abundance: -
d_gene: -
CDR3aa: CASSLPGEQYF
CDR3nt: TGTGCCAGCAGTCTTCCCGGCGAGCAGTACTTC

v_gene: TRBV2
j_gene: TRBJ2-1
abundance: -
d_gene: -
CDR3aa: CASSRVSGYNEQFF
CDR3nt: TGTGCCAGCAGTAGGGTTAGCGGCTACAATGAGCAGTTCTTC

v_gene: TRBV5-1
j_gene: TRBJ2-3
abundance: few
d_gene: -
CDR3aa: CATTDSRDTQYF
CDR3nt: TGCGCCACTACGGACAGCAGAGATACGCAGTATTTT

v_gene: TRBV7-9
j_gene: TRBJ1-5
abundance: once
d_gene: -
CDR3aa: CSSSLQSNQPQHF
CDR3nt: TGTTCCAGCAGCTTACAAAGCAATCAGCCCCAGCATTTT